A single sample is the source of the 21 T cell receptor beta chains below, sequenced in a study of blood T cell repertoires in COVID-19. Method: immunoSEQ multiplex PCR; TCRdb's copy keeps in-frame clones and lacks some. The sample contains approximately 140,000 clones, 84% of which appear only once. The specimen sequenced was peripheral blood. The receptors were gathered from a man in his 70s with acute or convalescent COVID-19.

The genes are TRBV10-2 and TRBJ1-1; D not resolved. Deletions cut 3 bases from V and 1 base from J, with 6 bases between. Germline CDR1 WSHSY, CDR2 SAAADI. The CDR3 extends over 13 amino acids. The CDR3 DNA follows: TGCGCCAGCAGTGAACGGGGGAACACTGAAGCTTTCTTT. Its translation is CASSERGNTEAFF.

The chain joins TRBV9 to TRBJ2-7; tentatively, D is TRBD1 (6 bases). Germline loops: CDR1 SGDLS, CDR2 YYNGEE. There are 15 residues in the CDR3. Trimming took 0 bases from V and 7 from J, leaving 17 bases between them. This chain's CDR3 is CASSVEAGAGKEQYF. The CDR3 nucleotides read TGTGCCAGCAGCGTAGAGGCAGGGGCGGGCAAAGAGCAGTACTTC.

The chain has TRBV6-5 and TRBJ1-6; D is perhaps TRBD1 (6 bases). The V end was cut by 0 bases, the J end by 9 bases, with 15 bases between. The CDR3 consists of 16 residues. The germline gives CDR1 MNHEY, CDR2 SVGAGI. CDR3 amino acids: CASSYSRGTGSSPLHF. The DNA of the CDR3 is TGTGCCAGCAGTTACTCGAGGGGGACGGGGAGTTCACCCCTCCACTTT.

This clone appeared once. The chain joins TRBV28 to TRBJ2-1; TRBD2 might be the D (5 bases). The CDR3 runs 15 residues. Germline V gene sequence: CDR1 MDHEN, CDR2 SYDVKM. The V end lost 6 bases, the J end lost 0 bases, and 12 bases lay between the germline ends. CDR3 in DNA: TGTGCCAGCAGCAAGTGGGAGAGCTCCTACAATGAGCAGTTCTTC. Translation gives CASSKWESSYNEQFF.

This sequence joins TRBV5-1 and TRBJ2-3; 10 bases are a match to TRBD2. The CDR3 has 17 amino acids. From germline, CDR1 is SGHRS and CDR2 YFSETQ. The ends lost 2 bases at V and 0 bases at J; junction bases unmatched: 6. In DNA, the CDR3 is TGCGCCAGCAGCTTTGGGGCAGCGGGAGGGAGCACAGATACGCAGTATTTT. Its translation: CASSFGAAGGSTDTQYF.

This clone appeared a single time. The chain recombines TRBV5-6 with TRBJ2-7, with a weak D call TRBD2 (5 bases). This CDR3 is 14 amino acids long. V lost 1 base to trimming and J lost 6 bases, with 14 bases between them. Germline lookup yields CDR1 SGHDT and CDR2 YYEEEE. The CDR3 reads CASSLRLILGEQYF. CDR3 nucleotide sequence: TGTGCCAGCAGCTTGCGACTAATTCTAGGCGAGCAGTACTTC.

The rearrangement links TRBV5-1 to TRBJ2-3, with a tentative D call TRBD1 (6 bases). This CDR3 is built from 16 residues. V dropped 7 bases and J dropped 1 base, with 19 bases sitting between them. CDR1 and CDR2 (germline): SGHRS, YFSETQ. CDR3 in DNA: TGCGCCAGCGGGCTAGGTACAGGGACCGGCACAGATACGCAGTATTTT. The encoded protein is CASGLGTGTGTDTQYF.

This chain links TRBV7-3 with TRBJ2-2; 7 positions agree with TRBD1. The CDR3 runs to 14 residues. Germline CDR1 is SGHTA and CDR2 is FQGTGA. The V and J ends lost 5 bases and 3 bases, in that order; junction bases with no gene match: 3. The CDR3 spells CASSAQGYTGELFF. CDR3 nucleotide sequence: TGTGCCAGCAGCGCACAGGGGTACACCGGGGAGCTGTTTTTT. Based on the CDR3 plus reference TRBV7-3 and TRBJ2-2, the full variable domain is GAGVSQTPSNKVTEKGKYVELRCDPISGHTALYWYRQSLGQGPEFLIYFQGTGAADDSGLPNDRFFAVRPEGSVSTLKIQRTERGDSAVYLCASSAQGYTGELFFGEGSRLTVL.

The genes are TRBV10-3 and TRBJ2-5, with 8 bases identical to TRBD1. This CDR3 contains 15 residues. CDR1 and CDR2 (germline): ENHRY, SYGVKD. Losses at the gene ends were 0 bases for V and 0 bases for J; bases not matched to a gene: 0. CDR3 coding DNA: TGTGCCATCAGTGAGTCGACAGGGGACCAAGAGACCCAGTACTTC. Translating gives CAISESTGDQETQYF.

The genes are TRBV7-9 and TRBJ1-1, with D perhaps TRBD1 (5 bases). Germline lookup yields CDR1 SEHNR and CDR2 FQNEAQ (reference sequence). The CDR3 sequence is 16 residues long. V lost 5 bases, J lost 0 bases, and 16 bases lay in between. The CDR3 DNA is TGTGCCAGCAGCCTTAGTTTAGGGGAAGTGAACACTGAAGCTTTCTTT. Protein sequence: CASSLSLGEVNTEAFF.

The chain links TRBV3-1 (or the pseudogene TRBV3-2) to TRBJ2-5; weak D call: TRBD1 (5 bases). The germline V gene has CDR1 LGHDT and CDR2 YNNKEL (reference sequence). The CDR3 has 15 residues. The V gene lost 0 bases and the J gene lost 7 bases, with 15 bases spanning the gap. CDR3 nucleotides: TGTGCCAGCAGCCAAGACGTGGGGTCAAGGGGGACCCAGTACTTC. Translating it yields CASSQDVGSRGTQYF.

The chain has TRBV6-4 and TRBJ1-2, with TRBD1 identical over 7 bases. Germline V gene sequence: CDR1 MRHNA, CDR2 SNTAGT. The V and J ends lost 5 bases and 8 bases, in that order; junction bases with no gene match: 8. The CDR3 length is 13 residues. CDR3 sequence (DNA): TGTGCCAGCAGTCGGGGTACAGGGGAAGGCTACACCTTC. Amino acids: CASSRGTGEGYTF.

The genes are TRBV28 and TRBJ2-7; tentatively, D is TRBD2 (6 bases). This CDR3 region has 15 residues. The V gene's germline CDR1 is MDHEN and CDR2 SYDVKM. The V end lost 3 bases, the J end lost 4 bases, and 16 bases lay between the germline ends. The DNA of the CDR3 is TGTGCCAGCAGTTTCCCCTCCCTTGGGGGGTACGAGCAGTACTTC. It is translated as CASSFPSLGGYEQYF. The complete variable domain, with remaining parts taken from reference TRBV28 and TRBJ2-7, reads DVKVTQSSRYLVKRTGEKVFLECVQDMDHENMFWYRQDPGLGLRLIYFSYDVKMKEKGDIPEGYSVSREKKERFSLILESASTNQTSMYLCASSFPSLGGYEQYFGPGTRLTVT.

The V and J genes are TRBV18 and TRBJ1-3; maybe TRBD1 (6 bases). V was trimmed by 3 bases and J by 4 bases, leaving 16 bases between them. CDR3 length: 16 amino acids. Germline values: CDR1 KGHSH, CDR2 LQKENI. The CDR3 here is CASSPPGQGWGNTIYF. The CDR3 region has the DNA TGTGCCAGCTCACCCCCGGGACAAGGTTGGGGAAACACCATATATTTT.

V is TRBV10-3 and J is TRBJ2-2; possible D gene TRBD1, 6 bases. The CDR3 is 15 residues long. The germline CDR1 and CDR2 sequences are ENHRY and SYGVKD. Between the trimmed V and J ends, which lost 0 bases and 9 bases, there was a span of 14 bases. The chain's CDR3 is CAISESSGGPRELFF. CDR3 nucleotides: TGTGCCATCAGTGAGTCGAGTGGGGGCCCCCGGGAGCTGTTTTTT.

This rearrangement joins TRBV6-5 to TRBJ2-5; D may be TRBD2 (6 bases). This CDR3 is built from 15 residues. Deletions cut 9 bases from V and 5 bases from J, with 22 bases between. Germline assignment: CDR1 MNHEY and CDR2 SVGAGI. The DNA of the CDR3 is TGTGCCAGTTTATCAGGAGCGGGTAATGTGGAGACCCAGTACTTC. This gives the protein CASLSGAGNVETQYF.

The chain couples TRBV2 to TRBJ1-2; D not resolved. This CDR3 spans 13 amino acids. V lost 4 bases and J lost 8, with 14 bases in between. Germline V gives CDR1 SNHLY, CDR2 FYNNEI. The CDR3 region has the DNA TGTGCCAGCAGTGTGGCAGGAGAGGGCGGCTACACCTTC. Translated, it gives CASSVAGEGGYTF.

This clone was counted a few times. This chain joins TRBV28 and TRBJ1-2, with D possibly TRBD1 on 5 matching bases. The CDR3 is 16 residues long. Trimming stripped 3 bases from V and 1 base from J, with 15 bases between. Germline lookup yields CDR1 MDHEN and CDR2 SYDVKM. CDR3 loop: CASSLSRGRGNYGYTF. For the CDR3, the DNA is TGTGCCAGCAGTTTGAGTAGGGGAAGAGGTAACTATGGCTACACCTTC.

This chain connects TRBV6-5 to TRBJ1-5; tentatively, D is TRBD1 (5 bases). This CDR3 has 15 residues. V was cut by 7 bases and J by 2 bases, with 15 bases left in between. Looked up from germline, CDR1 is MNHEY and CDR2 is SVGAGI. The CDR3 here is CASTPNGGGNQPQHF. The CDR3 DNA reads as TGTGCCAGCACCCCGAACGGGGGGGGCAATCAGCCCCAGCATTTT.

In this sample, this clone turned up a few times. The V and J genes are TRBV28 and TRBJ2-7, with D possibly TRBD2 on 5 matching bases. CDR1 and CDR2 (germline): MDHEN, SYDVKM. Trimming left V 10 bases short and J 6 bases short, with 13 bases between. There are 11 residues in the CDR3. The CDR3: CAIGIPLEQYF. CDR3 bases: TGTGCCATCGGGATCCCCCTCGAGCAGTACTTC.

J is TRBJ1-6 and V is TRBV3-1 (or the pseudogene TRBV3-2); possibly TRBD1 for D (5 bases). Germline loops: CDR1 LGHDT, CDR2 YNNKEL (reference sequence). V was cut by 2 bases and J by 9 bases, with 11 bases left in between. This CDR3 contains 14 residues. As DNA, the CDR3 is TGTGCCAGCAGCCAAAGTCAGGGTGGTTCACCCCTCCACTTT. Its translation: CASSQSQGGSPLHF.